Below are 15 T cell receptor beta chains sequenced from a single sample in a study of T-cell memory formation after mild COVID-19. TCRdb re-called the 5' RACE reads with MiXCR, one entry per CDR3 protein. The table has 210,000 or so distinct CDR3 sequences, around 25% seen once. Sequencing used PBMCs or a T cell subset sorted from them (not recorded which). The origin of the receptors is an adult woman who had mild COVID-19 (a few samples of this study predate the infection). Cell type and time point are not known.

This chain joins TRBV5-6 and TRBJ2-3; 13 positions match TRBD2. The V and J ends lost 1 base and 5 bases, in that order; junction bases with no gene match: 4. This CDR3 comprises 16 residues. Germline CDR1 is SGHDT and CDR2 is YYEEEE. The CDR3 region has the DNA TGTGCCAGCAGCTTGCGGACTAGCGGGAGTGGAGATACGCAGTATTTT. It is translated as CASSLRTSGSGDTQYF.

The chain employs TRBV20-1 and TRBJ2-6; D not certain. Germline values: CDR1 DFQATT, CDR2 SNEGSKA (reference sequence). This CDR3 region has 13 residues. V was shortened by 3 bases and J by 0 bases, with 3 bases between the two germline ends. The CDR3 is CSASRSGANVLTF. DNA of the CDR3: TGCAGTGCTAGCCGCTCTGGGGCCAACGTCCTGACTTTC.

The chain has TRBV3-1 and TRBJ2-1; 7 bases are a match to TRBD2. After removal of 1 base from V and 7 bases from J, the junction contained 7 bases not matched to a gene. CDR3 length equals 15 residues. The germline gives CDR1 LGHDT, CDR2 YNNKEL (reference sequence). As DNA, the CDR3 is TGTGCCAGCAGCCAAGTGGCGGGGGTCAGAAATGAGCAGTTCTTC. Protein: CASSQVAGVRNEQFF.

Many counts were recorded for this clonotype. The chain carries TRBV7-2 and TRBJ1-1; 8 positions agree with TRBD1. This CDR3 spans 12 amino acids. The germline V gene has CDR1 SGHTA and CDR2 FQGNSA. V lost 10 bases to trimming and J lost 4 bases; unmatched junction nucleotides: 5. This chain's CDR3 is CATGDRGTEAFF. As DNA, the CDR3 is TGTGCCACCGGAGACAGGGGCACTGAAGCTTTCTTT.

Only a few counts were recorded for this clonotype. The chain carries TRBV12-3 or TRBV12-4 and TRBJ1-1; unclear D gene. V lost 7 bases to trimming and J lost 1 base, with 13 bases between them. This CDR3 has 14 residues. CDR3 DNA sequence: TGTGCCAGCACCCCGCCTGACACGAACACTGAAGCTTTCTTT. Protein product: CASTPPDTNTEAFF.

The V and J genes are TRBV11-2 and TRBJ1-2; D is uncertain. Germline loops: CDR1 SGHAT, CDR2 FQNNGV. Deletions cut 2 bases from V and 8 bases from J, with 9 bases between. The CDR3 length is 12 residues. In nucleotides, the CDR3 is TGTGCCAGCAGCTTAAGGACCAGCGGCTACACCTTC. Its protein product is CASSLRTSGYTF.

In its sample, this clonotype was seen a few times. The V and J genes are TRBV5-1 and TRBJ2-7, with D perhaps TRBD2 (8 bases). The CDR3 contains 15 residues. V was clipped by 4 bases and J by 6 bases, with 20 bases between them. Germline lookup yields CDR1 SGHRS and CDR2 YFSETQ. CDR3 sequence (DNA): TGCGCCAGCAGCCCAGGGGGAGCGGGAGATGTCGAGCAGTACTTC. Encoded protein: CASSPGGAGDVEQYF.

The chain uses TRBV18 and TRBJ2-3; TRBD1 is a possible D gene (6 bases). Germline CDR1 reads KGHSH; CDR2 reads LQKENI. This CDR3 has 19 residues. The germline V and J ends were trimmed by 2 bases and 3 bases, with 24 bases remaining between them. CDR3 in DNA: TGTGCCAGCTCACCAACCGGGACCGACTCCTTTAGGGGGACAGATACGCAGTATTTT. As protein: CASSPTGTDSFRGTDTQYF.

V and J are TRBV15 and TRBJ2-5; the D gene is possibly TRBD1 (5 bases). The V end lost 0 bases, the J end lost 2 bases, and 10 bases lay between the germline ends. Germline CDR1 and CDR2: LNHNV and YYDKDF (reference sequence). There are 15 residues in the CDR3. CDR3: CATSRDPGAQETQYF. The CDR3 coding sequence is TGTGCCACCAGCAGAGATCCTGGGGCGCAAGAGACCCAGTACTTC.

V and J are TRBV4-2 and TRBJ2-1; 9 bases map to TRBD2. The germline gives CDR1 LGHNA, CDR2 YNFKEQ. This CDR3 has 15 residues. V dropped 5 bases and J dropped 2; count of bases not matched to a gene: 4. CDR3 amino acids: CASSFSGGPYNEQFF. DNA of the CDR3: TGTGCCAGCAGCTTCAGCGGGGGGCCCTACAATGAGCAGTTCTTC.

This clonotype was detected ten times or more. The gene calls are TRBV7-2 and TRBJ2-3; 12 nucleotides agree with TRBD2. The CDR3 totals 18 residues. The ends lost 2 bases at V and 0 bases at J; junction bases unmatched: 6. CDR1 is SGHTA and CDR2 is FQGNSA in the germline V gene. CDR3 in amino acids: CASSLQTSGGLSTDTQYF. Written as DNA, the CDR3 is TGTGCCAGCAGCTTACAGACTAGCGGGGGTCTTAGCACAGATACGCAGTATTTT. Together with reference TRBV7-2 and TRBJ2-3, the CDR3 gives the full variable domain: GAGVSQSPSNKVTEKGKDVELRCDPISGHTALYWYRQSLGQGLEFLIYFQGNSAPDKSGLPSDRFSAERTGGSVSTLTIQRTQQEDSAVYLCASSLQTSGGLSTDTQYFGPGTRLTVL.

The CDR3, as DNA: TGTGCCAGCAGCGGACTCTCCTACAATGAGCAGTTCTTC. It specifies CASSGLSYNEQFF. The chain uses TRBV9 and TRBJ2-1, with D unclear. The V end was cut by 3 bases, the J end by 0 bases, with 4 bases between. Looked up from germline, CDR1 is SGDLS and CDR2 is YYNGEE. The CDR3 is 13 residues long.

This chain connects TRBV7-9 to TRBJ2-7; 11 nucleotides line up with TRBD1. There are 14 residues in the CDR3. J was trimmed by 7 bases and V by 4 bases; bases with no gene match: 6. Germline-derived CDR1 and CDR2 are SEHNR and FQNEAQ (reference sequence). This CDR3 reads CASSSGQGAGEQYF. Written as DNA, the CDR3 is TGTGCCAGCAGCTCCGGACAGGGGGCGGGAGAGCAGTACTTC.

CDR3 in DNA: TGTGCCAGTAGTATAGAAGCGGTTTTGGGTGAAGCTTTCTTT. Its protein product is CASSIEAVLGEAFF. This chain links TRBV19 with TRBJ1-1; D is uncertain. The CDR3 extends over 14 amino acids. The germline V gene encodes CDR1 LNHDA and CDR2 SQIVND (reference sequence). V shed 0 bases and J shed 7 bases, with 12 bases lying between them.

The rearrangement links TRBV12-3 or TRBV12-4 to TRBJ2-3, with 7 positions matching TRBD2. The V segment lost 6 bases and the J segment 5 bases; nucleotides outside the gene matches: 5. The CDR3 sequence is 13 residues long. This chain's CDR3 is CASRSAGLDTQYF. CDR3 nucleotide sequence: TGTGCCAGCAGGTCAGCGGGGCTAGATACGCAGTATTTT.